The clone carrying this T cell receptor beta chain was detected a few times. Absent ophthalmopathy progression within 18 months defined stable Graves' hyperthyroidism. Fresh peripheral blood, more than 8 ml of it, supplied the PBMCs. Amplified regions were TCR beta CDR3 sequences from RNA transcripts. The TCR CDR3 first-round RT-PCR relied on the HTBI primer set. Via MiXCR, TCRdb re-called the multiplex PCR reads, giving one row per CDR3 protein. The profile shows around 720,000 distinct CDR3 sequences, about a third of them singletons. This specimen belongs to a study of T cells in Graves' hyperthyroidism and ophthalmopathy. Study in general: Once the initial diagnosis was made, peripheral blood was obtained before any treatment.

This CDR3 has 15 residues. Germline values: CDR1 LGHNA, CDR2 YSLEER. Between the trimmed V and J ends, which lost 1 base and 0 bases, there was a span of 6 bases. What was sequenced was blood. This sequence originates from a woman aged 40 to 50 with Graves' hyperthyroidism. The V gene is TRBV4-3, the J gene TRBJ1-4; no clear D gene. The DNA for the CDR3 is TGCGCCAGCAGCCAAGCTGGAGCAACTAATGAAAAACTGTTTTTT. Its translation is CASSQAGATNEKLFF.